Each of the 25 T cell receptor beta chains below was sequenced from the same sample in a study of cytomegalovirus exposure and HLA in healthy donors. PCR amplification relied on 60 Vbeta primers (plus 13 Jbeta primers). Here immunoSEQ multiplex PCR was the method, and the copy in TCRdb shows in-frame clones only, minus some. The table has around 130,000 clones, roughly 76% seen once. What was sequenced was PBMCs. The source of these receptors is a man aged 25 to 45 in good health and CMV-seronegative.

The J gene is TRBJ2-7, the V gene TRBV6-1; weak D call: TRBD1 (6 bases). Trimming took off 3 bases at V and 2 bases at J, with 8 bases between the two ends. There are 13 residues in the CDR3. Germline CDR1 and CDR2: MNHNS and SASEGT. This CDR3 reads CASSEDRTYEQYF. CDR3 nucleotides: TGTGCCAGCAGTGAGGACAGAACCTACGAGCAGTACTTC.

The V gene is TRBV27, the J gene TRBJ1-5; possible D gene TRBD1, 5 bases. Germline CDR1 and CDR2: MNHEY and SMNVEV (reference sequence). Deletions cut 5 bases from V and 8 bases from J, with 10 bases between. This CDR3 has 12 amino acids. The CDR3 is CASSGTGEPQHF. The DNA of the CDR3 is TGTGCCAGCAGTGGTACAGGCGAGCCCCAGCATTTT.

V is TRBV6-1 and J is TRBJ2-7; 10 nucleotides align to TRBD1. Trimming at V came to 5 bases and at J to 2 bases, leaving 6 bases not matched to a gene. The CDR3 runs to 15 residues. Per the germline V gene, CDR1 is MNHNS and CDR2 is SASEGT. The CDR3 coding sequence is TGTGCCAGCAGTCCCCGGGACAGGGGCCCCTACGAGCAGTACTTC. Its protein product is CASSPRDRGPYEQYF.

This clone turned up a few times. The CDR3 loop reads CASSFLEGGPLDTQYF. The CDR3 nucleotides read TGTGCCAGCAGCTTCCTAGAGGGGGGGCCGTTAGATACGCAGTATTTT. The gene calls are TRBV7-9 and TRBJ2-3, with a weak D call TRBD2 (7 bases). Germline CDR1 reads SEHNR; CDR2 reads FQNEAQ (reference sequence). Trimming removed 3 bases from V and 5 bases from J, with 18 bases in between. This CDR3 region has 16 residues.

V usage is TRBV7-9 and J usage is TRBJ2-4; 7 positions match TRBD1. Trimming at V came to 5 bases and at J to 0 bases, leaving 10 bases not matched to a gene. In germline, CDR1 is SEHNR, CDR2 FQNEAQ (reference sequence). The CDR3 covers 17 residues. This CDR3 is CASSPAGDSLAKNIQYF. The DNA of the CDR3 is TGTGCCAGCAGCCCAGCCGGGGACAGCCTAGCCAAAAACATTCAGTACTTC. Looking up the rest from reference TRBV7-9 and TRBJ2-4 gives the full variable domain: DTGVSQNPRHKITKRGQNVTFRCDPISEHNRLYWYRQTLGQGPEFLTYFQNEAQLEKSRLLSDRFSAERPKGSFSTLEIQRTEQGDSAMYLCASSPAGDSLAKNIQYFGAGTRLSVL.

J is TRBJ2-3 and V is TRBV29-1, with a tentative D call TRBD2 (7 bases). V was shortened by 7 bases and J by 2 bases, with 19 bases between the two germline ends. This CDR3 contains 15 residues. Germline CDR1 reads SQVTM; CDR2 reads ANQGSEA. CDR3 residues: CSATLGRGHTDTQYF. Here the CDR3 DNA reads TGCAGCGCGACCTTGGGGCGGGGGCACACAGATACGCAGTATTTT.

The genes are TRBV11-2 and TRBJ2-7; TRBD2 matches 10 bases. Germline CDR1 SGHAT, CDR2 FQNNGV. The CDR3 runs 14 residues. V dropped 5 bases and J dropped 3; count of bases not matched to a gene: 4. The CDR3 DNA is TGTGCCAGCAGCCTACGACTAGCGGGCTACGAGCAGTACTTC. The encoded protein is CASSLRLAGYEQYF.

Note on this clone: At the DNA level, this CDR3 is encoded by other sequences in the same sample as well. J is TRBJ1-5 and V is TRBV6-1; perhaps TRBD1 as D (6 bases). V was pared by 0 bases and J by 0 bases, with 6 bases between. The length of the CDR3 is 15 residues. From germline, CDR1 is MNHNS and CDR2 SASEGT. CDR3 region: CASSEAGHSNQPQHF. CDR3 in DNA: TGTGCCAGCAGTGAAGCGGGACATAGCAATCAGCCCCAGCATTTT.

This chain uses TRBV29-1 with TRBJ2-1; D gene uncertain. The CDR3 contains 13 residues. Germline lookup yields CDR1 SQVTM and CDR2 ANQGSEA. V lost 5 bases and J lost 1, with 9 bases in between. The CDR3 sequence is CSVPSQSYNEQFF. In DNA, the CDR3 is TGCAGCGTTCCTTCACAATCCTACAATGAGCAGTTCTTC.

This clone showed up just once. The J gene is TRBJ2-5, the V gene TRBV28; 8 nucleotides match TRBD2. J gave up 2 bases and V 2 bases, and 13 bases lay outside the gene matches. The germline gives CDR1 MDHEN, CDR2 SYDVKM. CDR3 length equals 18 residues. The CDR3 sequence: CASSLRGGEGDGQETQYF. The CDR3 DNA reads TGTGCCAGCAGTTTACGGGGGGGCGAGGGGGACGGGCAAGAGACCCAGTACTTC.

This chain uses TRBV19 with TRBJ1-3; 7 bases map to TRBD1. The CDR3 sequence is 15 residues long. Germline CDR1 reads LNHDA; CDR2 reads SQIVND (reference sequence). The junction had 3 bases not matched to a gene; V was cut back by 4 bases and J by 0 bases. The CDR3 spells CASSTGQRSGNTIYF. The CDR3 region has the DNA TGTGCCAGTAGTACGGGACAGCGCTCTGGAAACACCATATATTTT.

The CDR3 DNA follows: TGTGCCAGCAAGACAGGAGGAGAGACCCAGTACTTC. Encoded protein: CASKTGGETQYF. The gene calls are TRBV6-5 and TRBJ2-5, with D perhaps matching TRBD1 (6 bases). This CDR3 has 12 residues. Trimming took off 7 bases at V and 4 bases at J, with 10 bases between the two ends. The V gene's germline CDR1 is MNHEY and CDR2 SVGAGI.

The chain is built from TRBV9 and TRBJ2-5; 7 bases match TRBD2. Per germline, CDR1 SGDLS and CDR2 YYNGEE. The CDR3 length is 15 residues. J gave up 2 bases and V 1 base, and 5 bases lay outside the gene matches. The CDR3 DNA reads as TGTGCCAGCAGCGTAAGGATGGGGGGGCAAGAGACCCAGTACTTC. Residues: CASSVRMGGQETQYF.

This chain links TRBV6-1 with TRBJ2-7; perhaps TRBD1 as D (5 bases). This CDR3 spans 16 amino acids. CDR1 and CDR2 from the germline V gene are MNHNS and SASEGT. V was clipped by 1 base and J by 1 base, with 14 bases between them. Here the CDR3 reads CASSEVGRQPSYEQYF. For the CDR3, the DNA is TGTGCCAGCAGTGAAGTAGGCCGACAGCCTTCCTACGAGCAGTACTTC.

This clone appeared a single time. This chain joins TRBV29-1 and TRBJ1-1, with TRBD1 identical over 8 bases. The V gene's germline CDR1 is SQVTM and CDR2 ANQGSEA. The J segment lost 3 bases and the V segment lost 0 bases, leaving 9 bases of the junction unmatched. This CDR3 has 16 residues. The CDR3 nucleotides are TGCAGCGTTGAAGACAGGGGGCGAAGAGGGGACACTGAAGCTTTCTTT. Its translation: CSVEDRGRRGDTEAFF. The whole variable domain, remainder taken from reference TRBV29-1 and TRBJ1-1, is SAVISQKPSRDICQRGTSLTIQCQVDSQVTMMFWYRQQPGQSLTLIATANQGSEATYESGFVIDKFPISRPNLTFSTLTVSNMSPEDSSIYLCSVEDRGRRGDTEAFFGQGTRLTVV.

This clone occurred once. Because the CDR3 is missing its conserved closing phenylalanine or tryptophan, this is likely a read error. V is TRBV28 and J is TRBJ1-2; 9 bases are shared with TRBD1. This CDR3 spans 17 amino acids. V gave up 1 base and J gave up 4 bases; unmatched junction bases: 10. The germline gives CDR1 MDHEN, CDR2 SYDVKM. CDR3 nucleotides: TGTGCCAGCAGTTTATCGGGGACAGGGCAAGTTCGCTATGGCTACACCCTC. Its translation: CASSLSGTGQVRYGYTL.

The chain carries TRBV5-4 and TRBJ2-5, with 15 nucleotides matching TRBD2. The J call may be incorrect, as the DNA end agrees better with TRBJ2-7. CDR1 is SGHNT, CDR2 YYREEE, per germline (reference sequence). The CDR3 loop spans 17 amino acids. In nucleotides, the CDR3 is TGTGCCAGCAGCACTGGGACTAGCGGGGGGAGCTCCTACGAGCAGTACTTC. Amino acid sequence: CASSTGTSGGSSYEQYF.

This chain uses TRBV7-2 with TRBJ2-3, with TRBD2 matching 9 bases. Germline-derived CDR1 and CDR2 are SGHTA and FQGNSA. This CDR3 is 17 amino acids long. The V and J ends lost 5 bases and 4 bases, in that order; junction bases with no gene match: 13. CDR3 nucleotide sequence: TGTGCCAGCAGCCCAAATTTGGGGCGGGGGGGATCAGATACGCAGTATTTT. Its translation: CASSPNLGRGGSDTQYF.

The chain links TRBV5-1 to TRBJ2-1; unclear D gene. The ends were cut back, 0 bases at V and 5 bases at J, with 12 bases in the middle. CDR1 SGHRS and CDR2 YFSETQ come from the germline V gene. The CDR3 spans 15 residues. For the CDR3, the DNA is TGCGCCAGCAGCTTGGATTTGGCTCCCGACAATGAGCAGTTCTTC. Amino acid sequence: CASSLDLAPDNEQFF.

The genes are TRBV11-2 and TRBJ2-5, with D hard to call. The J call is uncertain, as TRBJ2-7 better fits the DNA end. The CDR3 extends over 17 amino acids. Germline CDR1 SGHAT, CDR2 FQNNGV. CDR3: CASSFSPTEVKSYEQYF. The CDR3 region has the DNA TGTGCCAGCAGCTTTAGCCCGACGGAAGTGAAATCCTACGAGCAGTACTTC.

This chain uses TRBV21-1 with TRBJ2-1; TRBD2, the table's D call, was not compared with the DNA. TRBV21-1 is reported as a pseudogene. This CDR3 is 16 amino acids long. The CDR3: CASSKSEVRSYNEQFF. CDR3 nucleotide sequence: TGTGCCAGCAGCAAATCGGAGGTGCGCTCCTACAATGAGCAGTTCTTC.

The J gene is TRBJ1-1, the V gene TRBV27; D gene uncertain. The ends were cut back, 1 base at V and 4 bases at J, with 10 bases in the middle. The CDR3 loop spans 14 amino acids. Germline values: CDR1 MNHEY, CDR2 SMNVEV (reference sequence). This chain's CDR3 is CASSLYGSATEAFF. CDR3 DNA sequence: TGTGCCAGCAGTTTATACGGGTCTGCCACTGAAGCTTTCTTT.

The V and J genes are TRBV18 and TRBJ1-2, with D maybe TRBD1 (5 bases). Germline V gives CDR1 KGHSH, CDR2 LQKENI. The CDR3 has 15 residues. The germline V and J ends were trimmed by 4 bases and 6 bases, with 18 bases remaining between them. The CDR3 region is CASSLLEAGYNGYTF. The CDR3 nucleotides read TGTGCCAGCTCACTTCTCGAGGCAGGGTATAATGGCTACACCTTC.

The chain has TRBV29-1 and TRBJ1-2; perhaps TRBD1 as D (6 bases). There are 17 residues in the CDR3. V shed 2 bases and J shed 1 base, with 20 bases lying between them. Looked up from germline, CDR1 is SQVTM and CDR2 is ANQGSEA. The CDR3 reads CSVESRGELYGNYGYTF. CDR3 DNA: TGCAGCGTTGAAAGCAGGGGTGAACTTTACGGTAACTATGGCTACACCTTC.

This chain connects TRBV28 to TRBJ2-7; TRBD2 agrees at 10 bases. This CDR3 spans 13 amino acids. Per the germline V gene, CDR1 is MDHEN and CDR2 is SYDVKM. V dropped 6 bases and J dropped 6; count of bases not matched to a gene: 5. The CDR3 coding sequence is TGTGCCAGCAGGAGCGGGGGGGTAAGCGAGCAGTACTTC. It is translated as CASRSGGVSEQYF.